This T cell receptor beta chain came from a study of response to subunit inactivated influenza vaccine. Overall study results and limits: Seasonal influenza vaccination, on each occasion, was suggested by the authors to recruit few new T cells.

Per the germline V gene, CDR1 is LGHNA and CDR2 is YNFKEQ. Trimming removed 0 bases from V and 2 bases from J, with 7 bases in between. The CDR3 runs 14 residues. This clonotype was counted between two and nine times. What it binds is unknown. A single record per CDR3 protein comes from TCRdb applying MiXCR to the RT-PCR reads. Of just under 250,000 distinct CDR3 sequences listed, 10% to 15% were seen once; the top ten hold about 7.8%. The sequence was collected from a man over 45 who received an inactivated influenza vaccine. The V and J genes are TRBV4-2 and TRBJ2-5; D gene uncertain. The sample consisted of non-naive T cells sorted from PBMCs, taken approximately 15 days before vaccination. CDR3 region: CASSQEWGQETQYF. DNA for the CDR3: TGTGCCAGCAGCCAAGAGTGGGGACAAGAGACCCAGTACTTC.